One and the same sample provided the 5 T cell receptor beta chains below, sequenced in a study of radiotherapy plus CTLA-4 blockade in lung cancer. Libraries were prepared by immunoSEQ multiplex PCR; TCRdb keeps only in-frame clonotypes and omits some of them. The sample has 90,000 to 100,000 clones; roughly 74% are singletons. Sample: peripheral blood, taken from a patient treated with radiotherapy plus ipilimumab. The origin of the receptors is a human donor with non-small cell lung cancer who had a partial response to radiotherapy plus ipilimumab. Some clones in this sample may be carry-over from other donors' samples.

The rearrangement uses TRBV6-1 and TRBJ1-5; weak D call: TRBD1 (6 bases). The germline CDR1 and CDR2 sequences are MNHNS and SASEGT. Trimming took off 6 bases at V and 2 bases at J, with 11 bases between the two ends. The CDR3 is made up of 14 amino acids. CDR3 DNA sequence: TGTGCCAGCAGGAAGACAGGTCGCAATCAGCCCCAGCATTTT. Encoded protein: CASRKTGRNQPQHF.

The gene calls are TRBV6-5 and TRBJ1-2; 9 nucleotides align to TRBD1. V lost 5 bases and J lost 7; bases outside the gene matches: 5. The CDR3 runs 13 residues. CDR1 and CDR2 (germline): MNHEY, SVGAGI. CDR3 loop: CASSAGTGPGYTF. The CDR3 nucleotides read TGTGCCAGCAGTGCCGGGACAGGGCCTGGCTACACCTTC.

The chain joins TRBV19 to TRBJ1-2, with TRBD1 matching 9 bases. Trimming took 5 bases from V and 9 from J; bases not matched to a gene: 10. Germline loops: CDR1 LNHDA, CDR2 SQIVND (reference sequence). The CDR3 consists of 14 residues. CDR3 amino acids: CASSPPGQGVRYTF. The CDR3 DNA is TGTGCCAGTAGTCCTCCGGGACAGGGCGTGCGCTACACCTTC. The whole variable domain, remainder taken from reference TRBV19 and TRBJ1-2, is DGGITQSPKYLFRKEGQNVTLSCEQNLNHDAMYWYRQDPGQGLRLIYYSQIVNDFQKGDIAEGYSVSREKKESFPLTVTSAQKNPTAFYLCASSPPGQGVRYTFGSGTRLTVV.

The chain has TRBV19 and TRBJ2-3; D is unclear. The CDR3 has 14 amino acids. Trimming cost V 3 bases and J 3 bases, with 10 bases left between them. Germline V gene sequence: CDR1 LNHDA, CDR2 SQIVND (reference sequence). DNA of the CDR3: TGTGCCAGTAGTATCGAGATCCATACAGATACGCAGTATTTT. It encodes CASSIEIHTDTQYF.

This clone has a single count. V and J are TRBV6-1 and TRBJ1-6; D gene unclear. Between the trimmed V and J ends, which lost 2 bases and 0 bases, there was a span of 8 bases. The CDR3 is made up of 16 amino acids. Germline values: CDR1 MNHNS, CDR2 SASEGT. CDR3 nucleotide sequence: TGTGCCAGCAGTGAACCTCTAAGCTCCTATAATTCACCCCTCCACTTT. Protein: CASSEPLSSYNSPLHF.